These T cell receptor beta chains were read from a single sample in a study of T cell responses to AZD1222 COVID-19 vaccine. Some clones are missing from TCRdb's copy, which holds only in-frame ones; the method was immunoSEQ multiplex PCR. The data hold around 78,000 clones, with less than 95% observed a single time. Source: peripheral blood, taken 28 days after the second AZD1222 dose. All receptors come from an adult who received the AZD1222 COVID-19 vaccine. The CDR3 runs from the conserved cysteine through the conserved F or W. D genes are given only for firm matches. Not every row has a clone size; where given, it reads once, few, many or a size class.

cdr3_nt cdr3_aa j_call v_call d_call clone_size
TGCGCCAGCAGCTTGGGTGGGGCTCAGAACTCCTACGAGCAGTACTTC CASSLGGAQNSYEQYF TRBJ2-7 TRBV5-1 - -
TGTGCCAGCAGCTTAGGGGGCGGGACAGGGGTGACCGGGGAGCTGTTTTTT CASSLGGGTGVTGELFF TRBJ2-2 TRBV11-3 TRBD1 -
TGTGCCAGCAGCTTAGGGGACTATAGCTCCTACGAGCAGTACTTC CASSLGDYSSYEQYF TRBJ2-7 TRBV11-2 TRBD2 once
TGTGCCAGCAGCCAATACTCGGGCGCAGATACGCAGTATTTT CASSQYSGADTQYF TRBJ2-3 TRBV5-8 - -
TGTGCCAGCAGCCCTTTAGGGGTTAAAAACATTCAGTACTTC CASSPLGVKNIQYF TRBJ2-4 TRBV28 - -
TGTGCCAGCAGCGGGAGGGCCACTGGTGAGCAGTACTTC CASSGRATGEQYF TRBJ2-7 TRBV7-9 TRBD2 -
TGTGCCAGTAGTTCTCGACAGCTAGGTCAGCATTTT CASSSRQLGQHF TRBJ1-5 TRBV19 - -
TGTGCCAGCAGCTTAGCTCGGAATACTGAAGCTTTCTTT CASSLARNTEAFF TRBJ1-1 TRBV11-2 - -
TGTGCCACCCCTCAAGCCATAGACAGGGGGCGCGAGGAGACCCAGTACTTC CATPQAIDRGREETQYF TRBJ2-5 TRBV7-6 TRBD1 -
TGTGCCAGCAGCCCCGGGGCGGGAAGGGTCGCTGAAGCTTTCTTT CASSPGAGRVAEAFF TRBJ1-1 TRBV5-6 - -
TGTGCCTTGACGACAACGGGGACGGCGCAGCCCCAGCATTTT CALTTTGTAQPQHF TRBJ1-5 TRBV30 - -
TGTGCCGGCAGGGGACTAAATTCACCCCTCCACTTT CAGRGLNSPLHF TRBJ1-6 TRBV2 - -
TGTGCCAGTAGCAAGGACAGGGGTAACATTCAGTACTTC CASSKDRGNIQYF TRBJ2-4 TRBV19 TRBD1 -
TGTGCCAGCAGTCCGACCGAGAACACTGAAGCTTTCTTT CASSPTENTEAFF TRBJ1-1 TRBV9 - -
TGCGCCAGCAGCCCGATTGTAGGGACCTATGGCTACACCTTC CASSPIVGTYGYTF TRBJ1-2 TRBV4-1 - -
TGCGCCAGCAGCACCTCGCCCGCAGGAGACACTGAAGCTTTCTTT CASSTSPAGDTEAFF TRBJ1-1 TRBV5-1 - -
TGTGCCAGCAGCCGGGGACAGGGTGAGGATCAGCCCCAGCATTTT CASSRGQGEDQPQHF TRBJ1-5 TRBV5-4 TRBD1 -
TGTGCCAGTAGCCCCACCACACCTAATGAAAAACTGTTTTTT CASSPTTPNEKLFF TRBJ1-4 TRBV19 - -
TGTGCCAGCAGTCTCAACAGGGTGTCTCAACAAGCTTTCTTT CASSLNRVSQQAFF TRBJ1-1 TRBV27 - few
TGTGCCAGTAGTATAGAAGGGACAGGGAGTTTCCCTCAGCCCCAGCATTTT CASSIEGTGSFPQPQHF TRBJ1-5 TRBV19 TRBD1 -
TGTGCCAGCAGCCGATCACCGCGGCAGGGAGATGAGCAGTTCTTC CASSRSPRQGDEQFF TRBJ2-1 TRBV7-6 - -
TGTGCCAGCAGCCCTAGGGGTAGCGGGGGGATAAAAGAGACCCAGTACTTC CASSPRGSGGIKETQYF TRBJ2-5 TRBV13 TRBD2 -
TGCAGCGTTGAGGACGGCACTGAAGCTTTCTTT CSVEDGTEAFF TRBJ1-1 TRBV29-1 - -
TGTGCCTGGAGTGTACTAGGGCCCTCGGGGCAGTTCTTC CAWSVLGPSGQFF TRBJ2-1 TRBV30 - once
TGCGCCAGCAGCGGCATCGGGTCCGAGCAGTACTTC CASSGIGSEQYF TRBJ2-7 TRBV4-1 - -
TGTGCCACCAGCAGGGACGCGGGGAACTATGGCTACACCTTC CATSRDAGNYGYTF TRBJ1-2 TRBV15 - -
TGTGCCTGGTCCGGACTAGCAGGTTTCTCCGATACGCAGTATTTT CAWSGLAGFSDTQYF TRBJ2-3 TRBV30 TRBD2 -
TGTGCCATCAGTCCTAGCAATCAGCCCCAGCATTTT CAISPSNQPQHF TRBJ1-5 TRBV10-3 - -